Each of the 28 T cell receptor beta chains below was sequenced from the same sample in a study of CD4+ T cells in melanoma. TCRdb keeps only in-frame clones here, not all; method: immunoSEQ multiplex PCR. The table includes some 150,000 clones, about 90% detected once. Receptors originate from a human donor with melanoma.

The V call is TRBV6-6, the J call TRBJ1-5; 11 bases are shared with TRBD1. CDR3 length equals 13 residues. V lost 5 bases, J lost 9 bases, and 3 bases stayed unmatched. Germline V gene lookup returns CDR1 MNHNY and CDR2 SVGAGI (reference sequence). The chain's CDR3 is CASSRGTGGPQHF. CDR3 sequence (DNA): TGTGCCAGCAGTAGAGGGACAGGGGGGCCCCAGCATTTT.

The CDR3 DNA is TGCGCCAGCAGCTTGGAGGGAGGTCGTCAGCCCCAGCATTTT. This translates into CASSLEGGRQPQHF. The chain combines TRBV5-1 with TRBJ1-5; D is undetermined. Germline V gene lookup returns CDR1 SGHRS and CDR2 YFSETQ. The CDR3 runs to 14 residues. The V end was cut by 0 bases, the J end by 6 bases, with 10 bases between.

The chain carries TRBV2 and TRBJ2-3; the D gene is possibly TRBD2 (7 bases). The CDR3 consists of 17 residues. Trimming took off 6 bases at V and 1 base at J, with 20 bases between the two ends. CDR1 SNHLY and CDR2 FYNNEI come from the germline V gene. CDR3 loop: CASRTPRKGGGTDTQYF. The CDR3 DNA follows: TGTGCCAGCAGGACACCCCGGAAGGGGGGGGGCACAGATACGCAGTATTTT. The variable domain in full, completed from reference TRBV2 and TRBJ2-3, reads EPEVTQTPSHQVTQMGQEVILRCVPISNHLYFYWYRQILGQKVEFLVSFYNNEISEKSEIFDDQFSVERPDGSNFTLKIRSTKLEDSAMYFCASRTPRKGGGTDTQYFGPGTRLTVL.

This clone was detected once. The chain employs TRBV27 and TRBJ2-7, with D perhaps matching TRBD2 (6 bases). V was trimmed by 2 bases and J by 2 bases, leaving 13 bases between them. Per germline, CDR1 MNHEY and CDR2 SMNVEV (reference sequence). This CDR3 comprises 15 residues. In DNA, the CDR3 is TGTGCCAGCAGTTTAAGATCGGCGGGGACCTACGAGCAGTACTTC. Its protein product is CASSLRSAGTYEQYF.

The J gene is TRBJ2-3, the V gene TRBV6-5, with a weak D call TRBD2 (6 bases). V was pared by 7 bases and J by 0 bases, with 11 bases between. The CDR3 is made up of 14 amino acids. In germline, CDR1 is MNHEY, CDR2 SVGAGI. This chain's CDR3 is CASNDGGSTDTQYF. The CDR3 DNA reads TGTGCCAGCAACGACGGGGGAAGCACAGATACGCAGTATTTT.

CDR3 coding DNA: TGTGCCAGCAGTTCCCGGGGCCCCCAGGCAGATACGCAGTATTTT. Its protein is CASSSRGPQADTQYF. V is TRBV6-6 and J is TRBJ2-3, with D perhaps TRBD1 or TRBD2 (5 bases each). Trimming removed 4 bases from V and 4 bases from J, with 15 bases in between. Germline CDR1 and CDR2: MNHNY and SVGAGI (reference sequence). The CDR3 runs to 15 residues.

The chain has TRBV7-9 and TRBJ2-5; D not resolved. V was pared by 5 bases and J by 2 bases, with 6 bases between. Germline-derived CDR1 and CDR2 are SEHNR and FQNEAQ (reference sequence). This CDR3 spans 12 amino acids. In DNA, the CDR3 is TGTGCCAGCAGCGCACAACAAGAGACCCAGTACTTC. This codes for CASSAQQETQYF.

The chain joins TRBV18 to TRBJ1-2; D is perhaps TRBD1 (6 bases). Germline V gene lookup returns CDR1 KGHSH and CDR2 LQKENI. Trimming removed 2 bases at V and 5 bases at J, with 15 bases between. This CDR3 has 15 residues. The CDR3 reads CASSPVPGQPYGYTF. CDR3 bases: TGTGCCAGCTCACCAGTCCCGGGACAACCTTATGGCTACACCTTC.

CDR3 DNA sequence: TGTGCCAGCAGCGTAGCTAGTAGCGGGGGGACCTTTGTACGACTATACAATGAGCAGTTCTTC. Translation gives CASSVASSGGTFVRLYNEQFF. The rearrangement joins TRBV9 to TRBJ2-1; TRBD2 matches 10 bases. CDR1 SGDLS and CDR2 YYNGEE come from the germline V gene. The CDR3 runs 21 residues. V gave up 0 bases and J gave up 4 bases; unmatched junction bases: 19.

The rearrangement joins TRBV5-1 to TRBJ2-7; 11 bases fit TRBD2. J gave up 0 bases and V 1 base, and 0 bases lay outside the gene matches. The germline gives CDR1 SGHRS, CDR2 YFSETQ. The CDR3 consists of 15 residues. The CDR3, as DNA: TGCGCCAGCAGCTTGCTAGCGGGGGGCTCCTACGAGCAGTACTTC. It is translated as CASSLLAGGSYEQYF.

This chain joins TRBV5-5 and TRBJ2-6; D perhaps matches TRBD1 (6 bases). Germline V CDR1 and CDR2: SGHKS, YYEKEE (reference sequence). V gave up 4 bases and J gave up 0 bases, with 14 bases separating them. The CDR3 has 17 residues. The CDR3 DNA reads as TGTGCCAGCAGCCCTTTGGGGGCCAACTCTGGGGCCAACGTCCTGACTTTC. This translates into CASSPLGANSGANVLTF.

The chain joins TRBV5-4 to TRBJ2-5; the D is unclear. With 6 bases removed from V and 0 bases from J, the gap between germline ends came to 12 bases. Germline CDR1 is SGHNT and CDR2 is YYREEE (reference sequence). The CDR3 contains 14 residues. CDR3 protein: CASTLVDDQETQYF. DNA of the CDR3: TGTGCCAGCACCCTCGTAGACGACCAAGAGACCCAGTACTTC.

The J gene is TRBJ1-4, the V gene TRBV5-1; D remains ambiguous. CDR1 is SGHRS and CDR2 is YFSETQ in the germline V gene. This CDR3 spans 14 amino acids. V was shortened by 0 bases and J by 2 bases, with 5 bases between the two germline ends. The CDR3 region has the DNA TGCGCCAGCAGCTTGGACGGGACTAATGAAAAACTGTTTTTT. Translating gives CASSLDGTNEKLFF.

CDR3 bases: TGTGCCACCCGGGACAGCGCAAACTATGGCTACACCTTC. It translates to CATRDSANYGYTF. The V gene is TRBV19, the J gene TRBJ1-2; 7 bases match TRBD1. The germline V gene has CDR1 LNHDA and CDR2 SQIVND (reference sequence). The CDR3 length is 13 residues. V was clipped by 10 bases and J by 2 bases; unmatched bases: 7.

The chain links TRBV13 to TRBJ2-7, with D possibly matching TRBD2 (5 bases). The length of the CDR3 is 14 residues. V lost 6 bases and J lost 2, with 14 bases in between. Germline V lookup: CDR1 PRHDT, CDR2 FYEKMQ (reference sequence). The CDR3 coding sequence is TGTGCCAGCAGGAAGGCGGGCCTACCCTACGAGCAGTACTTC. Translation gives CASRKAGLPYEQYF. Full variable domain (outside the CDR3, taken from reference TRBV13 and TRBJ2-7): AAGVIQSPRHLIKEKRETATLKCYPIPRHDTVYWYQQGPGQDPQFLISFYEKMQSDKGSIPDRFSAQQFSDYHSELNMSSLELGDSALYFCASRKAGLPYEQYFGPGTRLTVT.

The chain uses TRBV6-1 and TRBJ2-3, with TRBD1 identical over 8 bases. The ends lost 3 bases at V and 2 bases at J; junction bases unmatched: 13. The CDR3 is made up of 18 amino acids. Germline V gives CDR1 MNHNS, CDR2 SASEGT. CDR3: CASSELSFGTGSTDTQYF. For the CDR3, the DNA is TGTGCCAGCAGTGAGTTGTCCTTTGGGACAGGATCCACAGATACGCAGTATTTT.

The rearrangement joins TRBV20-1 to TRBJ2-5, with D uncertain. The CDR3 runs 11 residues. Trimming cost V 5 bases and J 5 bases, with 9 bases left between them. Per germline, CDR1 DFQATT and CDR2 SNEGSKA (reference sequence). CDR3 amino acids: CSALRAETQYF. The CDR3 nucleotides are TGCAGTGCTCTACGGGCCGAGACCCAGTACTTC.

This clone appeared a single time. The chain has TRBV6-5 and TRBJ2-6; D is ambiguous. This CDR3 contains 15 residues. Germline CDR1 reads MNHEY; CDR2 reads SVGAGI. V lost 2 bases to trimming and J lost 2 bases, with 7 bases between them. CDR3: CASSYVGAGANVLTF. For the CDR3, the DNA is TGTGCCAGCAGTTACGTTGGGGCTGGGGCCAACGTCCTGACTTTC.

This clone was counted a single time. The chain has TRBV10-2 and TRBJ1-1; D remains ambiguous. This CDR3 spans 13 amino acids. From germline, CDR1 is WSHSY and CDR2 SAAADI. Trimming shortened V by 4 bases and J by 3 bases, and 9 bases separated the two germline ends. The CDR3 nucleotides read TGCGCCAGCAGTGCCCTCGAGGACACTGAAGCTTTCTTT. Amino acid sequence: CASSALEDTEAFF.

The rearrangement joins TRBV18 to TRBJ2-3; 9 bases line up with TRBD2. With 3 bases clipped from V and 1 base from J, the junction kept 11 bases outside the gene matches. The CDR3 contains 18 residues. Germline V CDR1 and CDR2: KGHSH, LQKENI. In nucleotides, the CDR3 is TGTGCCAGCTCACCGAACCCCCCGGGACTAGCCGGCACAGATACGCAGTATTTT. Protein sequence: CASSPNPPGLAGTDTQYF.

The chain joins TRBV7-2 to TRBJ2-1; D is ambiguous. The V gene lost 3 bases and the J gene lost 5 bases, with 8 bases spanning the gap. The CDR3 sequence is 13 residues long. CDR1 is SGHTA and CDR2 is FQGNSA in the germline V gene. In DNA, the CDR3 is TGTGCCAGCAGCTTCGGGCGCAACAATGAGCAGTTCTTC. It encodes CASSFGRNNEQFF.

V is TRBV5-1 and J is TRBJ2-2, with 8 bases that match TRBD2. Germline assignment: CDR1 SGHRS and CDR2 YFSETQ. J was trimmed by 3 bases and V by 4 bases; bases with no gene match: 17. This CDR3 has 19 amino acids. The CDR3 coding sequence is TGCGCCAGCAGCCTATGGGGCGCGGGGGGCGCTTCGGACACCGGGGAGCTGTTTTTT. This encodes CASSLWGAGGASDTGELFF.

This clone was observed once. The chain uses TRBV5-8 and TRBJ1-5; D is undetermined. The CDR3 consists of 15 residues. Deletions cut 10 bases from V and 4 bases from J, with 21 bases between. The germline V gene encodes CDR1 SGHTS and CDR2 YDEGEE. The CDR3 DNA reads as TGTGCCGGAGCTATCGGGAGAACGGTTAATCAGCCCCAGCATTTT. This codes for CAGAIGRTVNQPQHF. Using reference TRBV5-8 and TRBJ1-5 for the parts outside the CDR3, the full variable domain is EAGVTQSPTHLIKTRGQQATLRCSPISGHTSVYWYQQALGLGLQFLLWYDEGEERNRGNFPPRFSGRQFPNYSSELNVNALELEDSALYLCAGAIGRTVNQPQHFGDGTRLSIL.

The chain employs TRBV19 and TRBJ2-3, with TRBD2 as a possible D gene (6 bases). The CDR3 is 15 residues long. Germline V gene lookup returns CDR1 LNHDA and CDR2 SQIVND (reference sequence). Trimming removed 3 bases at V and 2 bases at J, with 12 bases between. CDR3 amino acids: CASSIPGVHTDTQYF. DNA for the CDR3: TGTGCCAGTAGTATCCCGGGGGTGCACACAGATACGCAGTATTTT.

The chain couples TRBV9 to TRBJ2-3, with 11 bases that match TRBD2. After removal of 0 bases from V and 1 base from J, the junction contained 1 base not matched to a gene. Germline lookup yields CDR1 SGDLS and CDR2 YYNGEE. This CDR3 region has 16 residues. The CDR3 DNA sequence: TGTGCCAGCAGCGTAGCGACTAGCGGGGGCACAGATACGCAGTATTTT. It translates to CASSVATSGGTDTQYF.

The chain uses TRBV10-1 and TRBJ1-4; tentative D call: TRBD1 (5 bases). V was pared by 3 bases and J by 4 bases, with 12 bases between. The CDR3 runs 15 residues. Germline CDR1 is WNHNN and CDR2 is SYGVQD (reference sequence). The CDR3 spells CASSESTAGNEKLFF. CDR3 coding DNA: TGCGCCAGCAGTGAATCGACAGCGGGTAATGAAAAACTGTTTTTT.

The rearrangement links TRBV5-8 to TRBJ2-6; D is perhaps TRBD1 (5 bases). V shed 0 bases and J shed 1 base, with 14 bases lying between them. CDR3 length: 18 amino acids. Germline V CDR1 and CDR2: SGHTS, YDEGEE. In DNA form, the CDR3 reads TGTGCCAGCAGCTTGGTCGTGGGCAGGGCTTCTGGGGCCAACGTCCTGACTTTC. Encoded protein: CASSLVVGRASGANVLTF.

This rearrangement joins TRBV7-3 to TRBJ2-1; 7 nucleotides line up with TRBD1. The CDR3 contains 16 residues. CDR1 and CDR2 from the germline V gene are SGHTA and FQGTGA. The V and J ends lost 5 bases and 0 bases, in that order; junction bases with no gene match: 7. In nucleotides, the CDR3 is TGTGCCAGCAGCCCAACAGGGGTGAGCTCCTACAATGAGCAGTTCTTC. Encoded protein: CASSPTGVSSYNEQFF.